One and the same sample provided the 21 T cell receptor beta chains below, sequenced in a study of T cell responses to AZD1222 COVID-19 vaccine. Clones were sequenced by immunoSEQ multiplex PCR, and TCRdb holds only the in-frame ones, with some missing. Of about 110,000 clones in the sample, more than 80% were seen once. Sequences were derived from peripheral blood, sampled on day 0 of AZD1222 vaccination. The receptors originated from an adult in good health.

The chain combines TRBV25-1 with TRBJ1-2; D may be TRBD1 (6 bases). Germline lookup yields CDR1 MGHDK and CDR2 SYGVNS. This CDR3 is built from 15 residues. V was pared by 4 bases and J by 3 bases, with 15 bases between. CDR3 protein: CASSGFQGNDYGYTF. The CDR3 nucleotides are TGTGCCAGCAGTGGTTTTCAGGGGAATGACTATGGCTACACCTTC.

This chain uses TRBV5-4 with TRBJ1-4; 8 positions agree with TRBD1. Germline V gene lookup returns CDR1 SGHNT and CDR2 YYREEE (reference sequence). The CDR3 contains 15 residues. V lost 1 base to trimming and J lost 5 bases; unmatched junction nucleotides: 4. The CDR3 DNA sequence: TGTGCCAGCAGCTTGTCAGGGGGCAGAAATGAAAAACTGTTTTTT. Amino acids: CASSLSGGRNEKLFF. The entire variable domain, with the rest obtained from reference TRBV5-4 and TRBJ1-4, is as follows: ETGVTQSPTHLIKTRGQQVTLRCSSQSGHNTVSWYQQALGQGPQFIFQYYREEENGRGNFPPRFSGLQFPNYSSELNVNALELDDSALYLCASSLSGGRNEKLFFGSGTQLSVL.

This clone turned up a few times. The chain's CDR3 is CASSLTGVRTEAFF. The DNA for the CDR3 is TGCGCCAGCAGCTTGACAGGGGTTAGAACTGAAGCTTTCTTT. This chain connects TRBV10-2 to TRBJ1-1; 8 nucleotides agree with TRBD1. J gave up 5 bases and V 6 bases, and 8 bases lay outside the gene matches. The CDR3 loop spans 14 amino acids. Germline CDR1 WSHSY, CDR2 SAAADI.

This rearrangement joins TRBV7-8 to TRBJ1-1; D not resolved. V dropped 5 bases and J dropped 3 bases, with 10 bases sitting between them. Germline V lookup: CDR1 SGHVS, CDR2 FQNEAQ. The CDR3 consists of 13 residues. The chain's CDR3 is CASSPVVDTEAFF. The CDR3 nucleotides are TGTGCCAGCAGCCCCGTCGTAGACACTGAAGCTTTCTTT.

The genes are TRBV28 and TRBJ1-3; D unclear. Germline V gives CDR1 MDHEN, CDR2 SYDVKM. Trimming took 1 base from V and 3 from J, leaving 7 bases between them. There are 14 residues in the CDR3. CDR3 DNA sequence: TGTGCCAGCAGTTTATCTGTCTTTGGAAACACCATATATTTT. As protein: CASSLSVFGNTIYF.

The chain couples TRBV29-1 to TRBJ1-2; D gene unclear. This CDR3 spans 15 amino acids. Germline values: CDR1 SQVTM, CDR2 ANQGSEA. The germline V and J ends were trimmed by 0 bases and 0 bases, with 11 bases remaining between them. This chain's CDR3 is CSVEDHPGPNYGYTF. CDR3 bases: TGCAGCGTTGAAGATCATCCGGGTCCTAACTATGGCTACACCTTC.

The V gene is TRBV7-2, the J gene TRBJ1-1, with no clear D. V gave up 1 base and J gave up 0 bases, with 12 bases separating them. Germline loops: CDR1 SGHTA, CDR2 FQGNSA. The CDR3 spans 16 residues. The DNA for the CDR3 is TGTGCCAGCAGCTTAGTGAAATCGCTCTTGAACACTGAAGCTTTCTTT. Its protein product is CASSLVKSLLNTEAFF.

The chain is built from TRBV18 and TRBJ2-2, with 7 bases identical to TRBD1. This CDR3 spans 16 amino acids. Germline assignment: CDR1 KGHSH and CDR2 LQKENI. The V gene end was trimmed by 0 bases and the J gene end by 5 bases; junction bases not matched to a gene: 6. CDR3 protein: CASSPPGQEWTGELFF. As DNA, the CDR3 is TGTGCCAGCTCACCACCAGGACAGGAATGGACCGGGGAGCTGTTTTTT. The full variable domain, completed using reference TRBV18 and TRBJ2-2, is NAGVMQNPRHLVRRRGQEARLRCSPMKGHSHVYWYRQLPEEGLKFMVYLQKENIIDESGMPKERFSAEFPKEGPSILRIQQVVRGDSAAYFCASSPPGQEWTGELFFGEGSRLTVL.

This chain links TRBV28 with TRBJ1-2, with D maybe TRBD1 (6 bases). V gave up 2 bases and J gave up 9 bases, with 19 bases separating them. Germline V lookup: CDR1 MDHEN, CDR2 SYDVKM. This CDR3 has 15 residues. CDR3 DNA sequence: TGTGCCAGCAGTTTAAGGGACACCCTTTCTATCAGCTACACCTTC. Translated, it gives CASSLRDTLSISYTF.

The sample holds one count of this clone. The chain combines TRBV6-1 with TRBJ2-1, with D perhaps matching TRBD2 (6 bases). Per the germline V gene, CDR1 is MNHNS and CDR2 is SASEGT. The V and J ends lost 2 bases and 10 bases respectively, with 12 bases between them. The CDR3 loop spans 13 amino acids. CDR3 DNA sequence: TGTGCCAGCAGTGAACCGCGGGAAGGAGAGCAGTTCTTC. The encoded protein is CASSEPREGEQFF.

CDR3 coding DNA: TGTGCCAGCAGCTTTCAGTGGCAAAACACTGAAGCTTTCTTT. Amino acids: CASSFQWQNTEAFF. V gene TRBV7-2 combines with J gene TRBJ1-1; D uncertain. Looked up from germline, CDR1 is SGHTA and CDR2 is FQGNSA. V gave up 3 bases and J gave up 2 bases, with 10 bases separating them. This CDR3 region has 14 residues.

The gene calls are TRBV7-2 and TRBJ2-3, with 9 bases matching TRBD2. The CDR3 has 15 residues. CDR1 is SGHTA and CDR2 is FQGNSA in the germline V gene. Trimming took 5 bases from V and 2 from J; bases not matched to a gene: 5. The chain's CDR3 is CASSTLAGPTDTQYF. CDR3 sequence (DNA): TGTGCCAGCAGCACCCTAGCGGGGCCCACAGATACGCAGTATTTT.

The chain couples TRBV4-3 to TRBJ2-1; tentatively, D is TRBD2 (5 bases). The length of the CDR3 is 14 residues. Germline assignment: CDR1 LGHNA and CDR2 YSLEER. The V end was cut by 0 bases, the J end by 5 bases, with 8 bases between. The CDR3 is CASSQDGADNEQFF. The DNA of the CDR3 is TGCGCCAGCAGCCAAGATGGAGCGGACAATGAGCAGTTCTTC.

This clone has just a few counts. The chain links TRBV11-2 to TRBJ1-4; TRBD1 aligns across 8 bases. The CDR3 runs 14 residues. Trimming cost V 7 bases and J 7 bases; bases outside gene matches: 8. From germline, CDR1 is SGHAT and CDR2 FQNNGV. In DNA form, the CDR3 reads TGTGCCAGCACCGGACAGGGTTTTGGTGAAAAACTGTTTTTT. Translating it yields CASTGQGFGEKLFF.

J is TRBJ1-3 and V is TRBV7-9, with D hard to call. Looked up from germline, CDR1 is SEHNR and CDR2 is FQNEAQ (reference sequence). Between the trimmed V and J ends, which lost 1 base and 0 bases, there was a span of 16 bases. CDR3 length: 18 amino acids. The CDR3 here is CASSLDLGFQSSGNTIYF. CDR3 DNA sequence: TGTGCCAGCAGCTTAGATCTTGGTTTCCAGAGCTCTGGAAACACCATATATTTT.

The genes are TRBV19 and TRBJ2-3; TRBD2 agrees at 12 bases. The CDR3 contains 16 residues. J was trimmed by 5 bases and V by 4 bases; bases with no gene match: 7. Germline V lookup: CDR1 LNHDA, CDR2 SQIVND (reference sequence). CDR3 sequence reads: CASSTRTSGKLDTQYF. The CDR3 DNA sequence: TGTGCCAGTAGTACCCGGACTAGCGGGAAACTAGATACGCAGTATTTT.

The chain links TRBV24-1 to TRBJ2-1; possible D gene TRBD2, 6 bases. In germline, CDR1 is KGHDR, CDR2 SFDVKD. Trimming removed 2 bases from V and 2 bases from J, with 12 bases in between. This CDR3 has 16 residues. The CDR3 DNA is TGTGCCACCAGTGATTCTCTAGCGAGTACCTACAATGAGCAGTTCTTC. Encoded protein: CATSDSLASTYNEQFF.

CDR3: CASRPGDSYEQYF. The DNA for the CDR3 is TGTGCCAGCAGACCCGGGGACTCCTACGAGCAGTACTTC. J is TRBJ2-7 and V is TRBV2, with D possibly being TRBD2 (5 bases). V lost 6 bases to trimming and J lost 0 bases, with 9 bases between them. Germline loops: CDR1 SNHLY, CDR2 FYNNEI. CDR3 length: 13 residues.

J is TRBJ1-2 and V is TRBV5-4, with 10 bases identical to TRBD1. Germline trimming cut 0 bases from V and 6 bases from J; bases unmatched to any gene: 8. The germline gives CDR1 SGHNT, CDR2 YYREEE (reference sequence). The CDR3 is 16 residues long. The CDR3 region is CASSLVGQTGGHGYTF. The CDR3 region has the DNA TGTGCCAGCAGCTTGGTGGGCCAGACAGGGGGCCATGGCTACACCTTC.

V usage is TRBV18 and J usage is TRBJ2-7; TRBD1 matches at 7 bases. Looked up from germline, CDR1 is KGHSH and CDR2 is LQKENI. J lost 6 bases, V lost 0 bases, and 8 bases had no gene match. The CDR3 is 15 residues long. The CDR3 here is CASSPPGRGSLEQYF. The CDR3, as DNA: TGTGCCAGCTCACCACCGGGCAGGGGGTCTCTCGAGCAGTACTTC.

This clone turned up a few times. The CDR3 sequence: CASSPRGRNEQFF. CDR3 nucleotides: TGTGCCAGCAGCCCCCGCGGAAGGAATGAGCAGTTCTTC. The chain is built from TRBV6-5 and TRBJ2-1; no clear D. V lost 6 bases and J 7 bases, leaving 13 bases between the germline ends. The CDR3 has 13 residues. CDR1 and CDR2 (germline): MNHEY, SVGAGI.